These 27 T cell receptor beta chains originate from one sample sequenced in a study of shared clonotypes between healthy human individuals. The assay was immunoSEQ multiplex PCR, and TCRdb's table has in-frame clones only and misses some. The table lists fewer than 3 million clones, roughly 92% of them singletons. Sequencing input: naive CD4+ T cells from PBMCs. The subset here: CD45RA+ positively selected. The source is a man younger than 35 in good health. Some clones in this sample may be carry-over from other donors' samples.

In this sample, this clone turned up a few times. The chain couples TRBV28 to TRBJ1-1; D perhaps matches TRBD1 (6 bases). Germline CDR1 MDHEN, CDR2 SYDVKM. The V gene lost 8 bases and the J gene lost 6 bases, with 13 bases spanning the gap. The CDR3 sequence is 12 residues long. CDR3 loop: CASGTPGAEAFF. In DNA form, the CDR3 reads TGTGCCAGCGGAACTCCAGGGGCTGAAGCTTTCTTT.

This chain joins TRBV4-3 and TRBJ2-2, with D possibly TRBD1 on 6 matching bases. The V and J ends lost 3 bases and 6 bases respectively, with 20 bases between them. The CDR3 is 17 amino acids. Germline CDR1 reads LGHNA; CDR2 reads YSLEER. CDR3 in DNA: TGCGCCAGCAGCCAGGGGGCCCGGGGAGAAATATCCGGGGAGCTGTTTTTT. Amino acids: CASSQGARGEISGELFF.

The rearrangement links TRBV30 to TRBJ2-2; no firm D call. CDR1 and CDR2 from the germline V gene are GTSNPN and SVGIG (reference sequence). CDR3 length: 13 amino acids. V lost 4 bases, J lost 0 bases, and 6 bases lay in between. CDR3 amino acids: CAWTPANTGELFF. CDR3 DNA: TGTGCCTGGACCCCGGCGAACACCGGGGAGCTGTTTTTT.

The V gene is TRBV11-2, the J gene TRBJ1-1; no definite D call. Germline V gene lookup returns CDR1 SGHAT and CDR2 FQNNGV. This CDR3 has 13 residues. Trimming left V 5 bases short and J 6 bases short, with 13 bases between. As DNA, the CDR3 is TGTGCCAGCAGCAGTCCAAAACGGGCTGAAGCTTTCTTT. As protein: CASSSPKRAEAFF.

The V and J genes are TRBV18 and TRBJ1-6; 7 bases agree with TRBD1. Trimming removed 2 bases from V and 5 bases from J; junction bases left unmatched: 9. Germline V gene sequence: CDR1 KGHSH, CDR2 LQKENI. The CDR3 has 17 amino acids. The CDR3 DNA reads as TGTGCCAGCTCACCAATCACCACAGGGGTGAATAATTCACCCCTCCACTTT. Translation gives CASSPITTGVNNSPLHF.

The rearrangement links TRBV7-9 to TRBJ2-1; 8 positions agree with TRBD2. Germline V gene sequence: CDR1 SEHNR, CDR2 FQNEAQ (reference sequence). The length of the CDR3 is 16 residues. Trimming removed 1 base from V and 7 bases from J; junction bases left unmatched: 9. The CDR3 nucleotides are TGTGCCAGCAGCTTAGGGAGCGGGAGACGACGGAATGAGCAGTTCTTC. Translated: CASSLGSGRRRNEQFF.

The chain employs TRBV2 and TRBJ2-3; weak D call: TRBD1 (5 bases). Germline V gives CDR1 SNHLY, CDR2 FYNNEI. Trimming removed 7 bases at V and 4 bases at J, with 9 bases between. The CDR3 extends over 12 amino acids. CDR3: CASTRGPDTQYF. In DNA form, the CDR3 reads TGTGCCAGCACAAGGGGCCCAGATACGCAGTATTTT. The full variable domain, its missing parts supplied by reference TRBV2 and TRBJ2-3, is EPEVTQTPSHQVTQMGQEVILRCVPISNHLYFYWYRQILGQKVEFLVSFYNNEISEKSEIFDDQFSVERPDGSNFTLKIRSTKLEDSAMYFCASTRGPDTQYFGPGTRLTVL.

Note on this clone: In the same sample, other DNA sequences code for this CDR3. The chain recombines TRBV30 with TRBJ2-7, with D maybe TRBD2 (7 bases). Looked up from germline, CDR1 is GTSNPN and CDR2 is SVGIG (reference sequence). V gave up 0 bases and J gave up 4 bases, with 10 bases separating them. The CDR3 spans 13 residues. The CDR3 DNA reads TGTGCCTGGAGTGTGGGAGGGGGATACGAGCAGTACTTC. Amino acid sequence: CAWSVGGGYEQYF.

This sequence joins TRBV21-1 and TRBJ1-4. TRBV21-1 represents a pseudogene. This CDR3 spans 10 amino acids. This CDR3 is CASRVAKLFF. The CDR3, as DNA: TGTGCCAGCAGGGTGGCGAAACTGTTTTTT.

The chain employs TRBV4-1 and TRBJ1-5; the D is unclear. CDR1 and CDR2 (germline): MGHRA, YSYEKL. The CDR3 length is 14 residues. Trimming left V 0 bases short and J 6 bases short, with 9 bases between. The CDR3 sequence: CASSQDRVIQPQHF. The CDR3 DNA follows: TGCGCCAGCAGCCAAGATCGGGTTATTCAGCCCCAGCATTTT.

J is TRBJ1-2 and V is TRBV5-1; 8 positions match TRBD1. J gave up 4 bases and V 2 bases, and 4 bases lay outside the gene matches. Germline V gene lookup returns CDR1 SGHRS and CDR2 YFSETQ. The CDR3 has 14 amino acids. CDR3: CASSFFDRGYGYTF. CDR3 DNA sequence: TGCGCCAGCAGCTTTTTTGACAGGGGCTATGGCTACACCTTC.

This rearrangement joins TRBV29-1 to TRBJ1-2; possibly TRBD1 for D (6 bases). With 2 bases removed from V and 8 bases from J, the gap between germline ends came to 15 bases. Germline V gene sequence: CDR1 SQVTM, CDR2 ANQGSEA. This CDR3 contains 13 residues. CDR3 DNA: TGCAGCGTTGAATTCCCAGGGGCGCGAGGCTACACCTTC. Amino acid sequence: CSVEFPGARGYTF.

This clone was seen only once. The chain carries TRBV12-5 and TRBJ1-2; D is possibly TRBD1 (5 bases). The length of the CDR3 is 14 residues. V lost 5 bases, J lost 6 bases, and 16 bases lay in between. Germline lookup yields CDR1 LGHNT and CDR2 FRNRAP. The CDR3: CASGLAGGINGYTF. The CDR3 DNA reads TGTGCTAGTGGTCTGGCCGGGGGGATAAATGGCTACACCTTC. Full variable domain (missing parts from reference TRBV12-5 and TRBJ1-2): DARVTQTPRHKVTEMGQEVTMRCQPILGHNTVFWYRQTMMQGLELLAYFRNRAPLDDSGMPKDRFSAEMPDATLATLKIQPSEPRDSAVYFCASGLAGGINGYTFGSGTRLTVV.

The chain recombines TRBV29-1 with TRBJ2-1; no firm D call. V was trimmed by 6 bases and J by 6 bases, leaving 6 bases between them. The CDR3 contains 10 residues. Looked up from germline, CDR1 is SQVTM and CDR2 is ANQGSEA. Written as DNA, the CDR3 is TGCAGCGTAAGACTCAATGAGCAGTTCTTC. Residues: CSVRLNEQFF.

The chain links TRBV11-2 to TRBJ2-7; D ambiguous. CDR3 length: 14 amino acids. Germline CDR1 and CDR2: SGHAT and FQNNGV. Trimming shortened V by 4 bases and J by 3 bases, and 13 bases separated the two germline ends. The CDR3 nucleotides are TGTGCCAGCAGCTCCATACCATCATACTACGAGCAGTACTTC. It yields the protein CASSSIPSYYEQYF.

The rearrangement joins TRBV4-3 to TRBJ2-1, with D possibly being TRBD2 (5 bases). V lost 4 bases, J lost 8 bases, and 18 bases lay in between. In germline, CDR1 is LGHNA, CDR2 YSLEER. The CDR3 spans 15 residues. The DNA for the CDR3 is TGCGCCAGCAGCCCACAGACTACCAGAGGCGATGAGCAGTTCTTC. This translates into CASSPQTTRGDEQFF.

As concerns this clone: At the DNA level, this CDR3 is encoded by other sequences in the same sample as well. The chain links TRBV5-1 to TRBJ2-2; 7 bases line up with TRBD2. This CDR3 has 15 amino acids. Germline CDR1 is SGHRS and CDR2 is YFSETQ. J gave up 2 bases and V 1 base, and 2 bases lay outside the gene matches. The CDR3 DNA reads TGCGCCAGCAGCTTGCCTAGCGGCAACACCGGGGAGCTGTTTTTT. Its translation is CASSLPSGNTGELFF.

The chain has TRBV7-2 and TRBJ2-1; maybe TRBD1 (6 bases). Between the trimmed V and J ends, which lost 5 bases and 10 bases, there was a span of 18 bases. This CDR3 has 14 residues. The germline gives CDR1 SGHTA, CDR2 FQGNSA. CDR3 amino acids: CASSGNHRASEQFF. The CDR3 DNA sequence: TGTGCCAGCAGCGGCAACCACAGGGCGTCGGAGCAGTTCTTC.

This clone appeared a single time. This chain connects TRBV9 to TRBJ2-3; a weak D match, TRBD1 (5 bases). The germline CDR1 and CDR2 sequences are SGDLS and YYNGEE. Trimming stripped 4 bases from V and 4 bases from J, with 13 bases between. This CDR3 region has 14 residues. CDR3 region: CASSPPGAPDTQYF. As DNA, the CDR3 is TGTGCCAGCAGCCCACCTGGGGCTCCAGATACGCAGTATTTT.

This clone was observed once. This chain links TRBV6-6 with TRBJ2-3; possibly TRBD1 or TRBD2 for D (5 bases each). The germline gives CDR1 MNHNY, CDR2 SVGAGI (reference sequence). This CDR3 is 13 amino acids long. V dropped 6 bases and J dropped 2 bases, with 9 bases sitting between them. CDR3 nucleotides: TGTGCCAGCAGAAACGGGGCCACAGATACGCAGTATTTT. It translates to CASRNGATDTQYF.

CDR3 sequence reads: CASSVPGQGRYEQYF. CDR3 sequence (DNA): TGTGCCAGCAGCGTTCCGGGACAGGGAAGGTACGAGCAGTACTTC. The chain employs TRBV5-6 and TRBJ2-7; 9 bases agree with TRBD1. The V segment lost 4 bases and the J segment 4 bases; nucleotides outside the gene matches: 9. CDR1 is SGHDT, CDR2 YYEEEE, per germline. This CDR3 region has 15 residues.

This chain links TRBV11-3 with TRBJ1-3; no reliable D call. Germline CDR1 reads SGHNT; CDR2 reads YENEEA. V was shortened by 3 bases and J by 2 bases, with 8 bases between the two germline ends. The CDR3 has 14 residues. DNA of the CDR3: TGTGCCAGCAGCTTGGGCACGGCTGGAAACACCATATATTTT. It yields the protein CASSLGTAGNTIYF.

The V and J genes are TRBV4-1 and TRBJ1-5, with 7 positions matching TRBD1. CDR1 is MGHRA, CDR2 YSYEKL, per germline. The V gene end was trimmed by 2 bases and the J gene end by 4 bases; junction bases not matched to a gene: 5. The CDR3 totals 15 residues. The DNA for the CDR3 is TGCGCCAGCAGCCAAAGGACAGGAAGGAATCAGCCCCAGCATTTT. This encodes CASSQRTGRNQPQHF.

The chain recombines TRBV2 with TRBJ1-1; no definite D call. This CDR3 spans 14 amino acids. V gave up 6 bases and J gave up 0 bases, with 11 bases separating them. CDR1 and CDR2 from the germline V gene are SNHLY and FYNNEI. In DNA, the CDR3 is TGTGCCAGCAGCCAAGAGGTATTGAACACTGAAGCTTTCTTT. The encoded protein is CASSQEVLNTEAFF. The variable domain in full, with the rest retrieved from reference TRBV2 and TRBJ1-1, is EPEVTQTPSHQVTQMGQEVILRCVPISNHLYFYWYRQILGQKVEFLVSFYNNEISEKSEIFDDQFSVERPDGSNFTLKIRSTKLEDSAMYFCASSQEVLNTEAFFGQGTRLTVV.

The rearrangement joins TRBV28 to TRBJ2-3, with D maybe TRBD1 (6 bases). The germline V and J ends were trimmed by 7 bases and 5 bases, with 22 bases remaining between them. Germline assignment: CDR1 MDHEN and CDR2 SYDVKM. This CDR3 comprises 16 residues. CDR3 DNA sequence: TGTGCCAGCACCAAATCCGGACTCAAGGGGGTAGATACGCAGTATTTT. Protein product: CASTKSGLKGVDTQYF.

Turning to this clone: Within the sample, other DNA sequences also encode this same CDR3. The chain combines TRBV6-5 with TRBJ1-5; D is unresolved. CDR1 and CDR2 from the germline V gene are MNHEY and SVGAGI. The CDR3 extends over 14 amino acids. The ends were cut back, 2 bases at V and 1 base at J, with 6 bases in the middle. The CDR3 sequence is CASSYRASNQPQHF. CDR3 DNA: TGTGCCAGCAGTTACCGGGCCAGCAATCAGCCCCAGCATTTT.

CDR3 sequence (DNA): TGTGCCAGCAGCCTCGGGGGACAGGGAGTCTACGAGCAGTACTTC. This sequence encodes CASSLGGQGVYEQYF. The V call is TRBV28, the J call TRBJ2-7; 9 nucleotides match TRBD1. The CDR3 totals 15 residues. The germline V gene encodes CDR1 MDHEN and CDR2 SYDVKM. V trimming: 6 bases; J trimming: 3 bases; junction bases outside the gene matches: 9.